This T cell receptor (beta chain) was documented in a study of T cells in Graves' hyperthyroidism and ophthalmopathy. Study results and limitations: The model predicted ophthalmopathy a median approximately six months before onset. Separation of ophthalmopathy from stable hyperthyroidism was achieved by a 13 V-J model.

Trimming took 1 base from V and 4 from J; bases not matched to a gene: 8. The CDR3 has 17 amino acids. Per the germline V gene, CDR1 is PRHDT and CDR2 is FYEKMQ (reference sequence). This clonotype was seen a few times. Its antigen is not identified. Amplified TCR beta CDR3 regions came from RNA transcripts. When the TCR CDR3 underwent first-round RT-PCR, the HTBI primer set was used. TCRdb reanalysed the multiplex PCR reads using MiXCR and keeps one entry per CDR3 protein. This repertoire shows over 400,000 distinct CDR3 sequences, roughly 23% found once; its top ten account for approximately 49%. Together with thyroid ultrasound, orbital computed tomography, serum thyroxine and TRAb, clinical symptoms were used for diagnoses.

Sequencing was performed on blood. The chain carries TRBV13 and TRBJ2-5, with 11 positions matching TRBD2. The clonotype was recovered from a woman in her 70s with Graves' ophthalmopathy. Here the CDR3 reads CASSLDEGLAEAETQYF. CDR3 sequence (DNA): TGTGCCAGCAGCTTAGACGAGGGACTAGCGGAAGCAGAGACCCAGTACTTC.